The clone carrying this TCR beta chain was found a few times. Its specificity is unknown. This specimen comes from a study of liver allograft versus peripheral blood T cells. Turning to the study itself: The authors compared T cell receptor repertoires in transplanted livers with recipients' peripheral blood repertoires. Study observations and caveats: Differences were reported between the T cell receptor repertoires inside liver allografts and those that were detected in peripheral blood.

Germline lookup yields CDR1 SGHVS and CDR2 FNYEAQ. Trimming removed 4 bases at V and 4 bases at J, with 10 bases between. This CDR3 comprises 14 residues. One entry per CDR3 protein results from TCRdb running MiXCR on the reads. Of some 14,000 distinct CDR3 sequences in the sample, approximately 17% were seen once. The TCR originated in a human patient who had a liver transplant. Some T cells may trace back to the graft donor. The V and J genes are TRBV7-6 and TRBJ2-2; either TRBD1 or TRBD2 may supply D (6 bases each). The CDR3 here is CASSSRGGTGELFF. CDR3 bases: TGTGCCAGCAGCTCCAGGGGAGGCACCGGGGAGCTGTTTTTT.